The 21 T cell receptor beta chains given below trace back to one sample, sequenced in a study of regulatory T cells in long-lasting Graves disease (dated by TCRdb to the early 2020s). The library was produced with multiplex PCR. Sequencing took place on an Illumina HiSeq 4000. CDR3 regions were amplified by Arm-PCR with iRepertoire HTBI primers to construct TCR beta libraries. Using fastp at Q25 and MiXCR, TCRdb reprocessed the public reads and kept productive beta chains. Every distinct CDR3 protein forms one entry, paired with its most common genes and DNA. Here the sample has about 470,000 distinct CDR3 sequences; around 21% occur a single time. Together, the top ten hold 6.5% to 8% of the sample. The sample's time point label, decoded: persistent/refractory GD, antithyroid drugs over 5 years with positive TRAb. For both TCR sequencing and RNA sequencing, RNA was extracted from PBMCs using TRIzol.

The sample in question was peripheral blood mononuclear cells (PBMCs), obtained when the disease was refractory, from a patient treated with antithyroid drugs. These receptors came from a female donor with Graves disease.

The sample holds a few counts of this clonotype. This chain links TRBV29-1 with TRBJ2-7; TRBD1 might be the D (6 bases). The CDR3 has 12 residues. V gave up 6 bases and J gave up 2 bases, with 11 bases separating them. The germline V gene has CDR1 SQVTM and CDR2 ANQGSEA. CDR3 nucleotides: TGCAGCGTATCGGACAGCACCTACGAGCAGTACTTC. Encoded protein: CSVSDSTYEQYF.

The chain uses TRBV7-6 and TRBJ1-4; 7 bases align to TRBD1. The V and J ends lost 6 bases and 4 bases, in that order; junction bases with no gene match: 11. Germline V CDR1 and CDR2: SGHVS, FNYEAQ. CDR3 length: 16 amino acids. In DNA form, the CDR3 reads TGTGCCAGCAGTCGTTTGGCGGGACAGAATAATGAAAAACTGTTTTTT. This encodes CASSRLAGQNNEKLFF.

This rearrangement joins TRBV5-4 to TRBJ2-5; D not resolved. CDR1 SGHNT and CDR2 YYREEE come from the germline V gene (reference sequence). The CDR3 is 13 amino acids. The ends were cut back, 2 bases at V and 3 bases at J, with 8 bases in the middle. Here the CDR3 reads CASSFPGKETQYF. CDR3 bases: TGTGCCAGCAGCTTCCCAGGAAAAGAGACCCAGTACTTC.

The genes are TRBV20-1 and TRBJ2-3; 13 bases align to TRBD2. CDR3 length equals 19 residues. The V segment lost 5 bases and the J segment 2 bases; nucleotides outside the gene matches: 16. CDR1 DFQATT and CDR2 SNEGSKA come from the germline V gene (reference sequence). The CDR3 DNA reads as TGCAGTGCTGGCCTACCGGGACTAGCGGGATACCCGTACACAGATACGCAGTATTTT. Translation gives CSAGLPGLAGYPYTDTQYF.

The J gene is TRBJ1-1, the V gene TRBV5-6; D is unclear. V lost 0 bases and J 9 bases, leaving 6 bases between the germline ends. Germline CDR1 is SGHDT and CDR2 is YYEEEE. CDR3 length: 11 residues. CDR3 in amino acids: CASSLGNQAFF. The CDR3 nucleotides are TGTGCCAGCAGCTTGGGGAATCAAGCTTTCTTT.

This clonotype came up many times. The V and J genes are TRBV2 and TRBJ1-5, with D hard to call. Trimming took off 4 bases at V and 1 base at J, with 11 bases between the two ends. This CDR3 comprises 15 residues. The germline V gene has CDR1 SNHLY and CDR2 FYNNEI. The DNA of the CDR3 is TGTGCCAGCAGTGTTACGGCAGCGAGCAATCAGCCCCAGCATTTT. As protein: CASSVTAASNQPQHF.

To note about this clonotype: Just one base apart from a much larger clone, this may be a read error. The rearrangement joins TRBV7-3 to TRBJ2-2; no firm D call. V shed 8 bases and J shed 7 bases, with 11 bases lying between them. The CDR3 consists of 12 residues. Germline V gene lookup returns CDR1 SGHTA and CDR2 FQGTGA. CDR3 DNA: TGTGCCAGCGGTCCGTGGGGCGGGGAGCTGTTTTTT. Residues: CASGPWGGELFF.

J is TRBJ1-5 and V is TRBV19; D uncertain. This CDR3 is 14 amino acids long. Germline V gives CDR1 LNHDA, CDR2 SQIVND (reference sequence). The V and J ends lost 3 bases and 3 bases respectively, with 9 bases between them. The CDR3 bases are TGTGCCAGTAGTATGGGAGAGAACAATCAGCCCCAGCATTTT. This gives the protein CASSMGENNQPQHF.

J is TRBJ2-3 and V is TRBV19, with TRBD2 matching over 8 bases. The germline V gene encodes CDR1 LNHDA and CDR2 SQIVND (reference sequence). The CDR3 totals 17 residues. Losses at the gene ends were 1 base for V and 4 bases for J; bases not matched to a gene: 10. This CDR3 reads CASSIVGTRGGADTQYF. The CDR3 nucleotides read TGTGCCAGTAGTATAGTCGGGACCCGGGGGGGCGCAGATACGCAGTATTTT.

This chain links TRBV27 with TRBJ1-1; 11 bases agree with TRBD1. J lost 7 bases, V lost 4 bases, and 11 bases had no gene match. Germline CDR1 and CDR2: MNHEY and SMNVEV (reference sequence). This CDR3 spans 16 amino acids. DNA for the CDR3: TGTGCCAGCAGTTCCCAAGGGACAGGGGGTCCTGGTGAAGCTTTCTTT. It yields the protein CASSSQGTGGPGEAFF.

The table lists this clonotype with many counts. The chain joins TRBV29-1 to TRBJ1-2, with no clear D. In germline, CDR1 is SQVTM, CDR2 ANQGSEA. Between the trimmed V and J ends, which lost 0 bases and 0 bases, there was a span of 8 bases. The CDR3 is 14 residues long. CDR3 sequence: CSVEERVANYGYTF. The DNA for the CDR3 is TGCAGCGTTGAAGAGCGGGTTGCTAACTATGGCTACACCTTC.

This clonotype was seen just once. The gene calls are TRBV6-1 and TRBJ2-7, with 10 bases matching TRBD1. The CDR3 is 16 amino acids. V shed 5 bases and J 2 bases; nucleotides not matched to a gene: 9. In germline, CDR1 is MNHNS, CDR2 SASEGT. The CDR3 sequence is CASSLTTGGGTYEQYF. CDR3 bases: TGTGCCAGCAGTCTAACGACAGGGGGCGGAACCTACGAGCAGTACTTC.

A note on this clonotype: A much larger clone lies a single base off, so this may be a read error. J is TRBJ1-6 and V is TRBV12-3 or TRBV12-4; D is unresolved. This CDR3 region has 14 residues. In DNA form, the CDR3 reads TGTGTCAGCACCAGCAATCCTAATAATTCACCCCTCCACTTT. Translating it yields CVSTSNPNNSPLHF.

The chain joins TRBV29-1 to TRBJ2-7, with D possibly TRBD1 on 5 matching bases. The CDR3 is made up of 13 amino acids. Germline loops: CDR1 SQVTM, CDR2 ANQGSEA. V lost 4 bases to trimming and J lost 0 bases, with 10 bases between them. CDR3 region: CSVVVGHSYEQYF. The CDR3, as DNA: TGCAGCGTTGTCGTGGGGCACTCCTACGAGCAGTACTTC.

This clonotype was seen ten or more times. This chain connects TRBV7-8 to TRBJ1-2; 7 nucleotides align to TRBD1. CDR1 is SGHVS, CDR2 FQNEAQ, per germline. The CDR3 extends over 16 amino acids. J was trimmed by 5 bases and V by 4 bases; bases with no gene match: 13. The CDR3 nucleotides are TGTGCCAGCAGCTCATCAGGACAGGACGGAGGTTATGGCTACACCTTC. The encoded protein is CASSSSGQDGGYGYTF.

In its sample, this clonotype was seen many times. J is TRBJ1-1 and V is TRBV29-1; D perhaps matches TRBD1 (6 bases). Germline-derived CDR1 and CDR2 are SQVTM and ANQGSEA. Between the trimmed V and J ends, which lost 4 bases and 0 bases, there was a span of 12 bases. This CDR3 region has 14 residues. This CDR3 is CSVVQGLMNTEAFF. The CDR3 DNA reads TGCAGCGTTGTTCAGGGGTTAATGAACACTGAAGCTTTCTTT.

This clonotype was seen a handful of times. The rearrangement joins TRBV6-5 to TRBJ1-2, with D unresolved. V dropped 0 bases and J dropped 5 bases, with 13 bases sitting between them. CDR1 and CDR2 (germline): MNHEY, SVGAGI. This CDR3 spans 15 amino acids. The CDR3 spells CASSYSIRSQYGYTF. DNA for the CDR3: TGTGCCAGCAGTTACTCGATTCGCAGCCAGTATGGCTACACCTTC.

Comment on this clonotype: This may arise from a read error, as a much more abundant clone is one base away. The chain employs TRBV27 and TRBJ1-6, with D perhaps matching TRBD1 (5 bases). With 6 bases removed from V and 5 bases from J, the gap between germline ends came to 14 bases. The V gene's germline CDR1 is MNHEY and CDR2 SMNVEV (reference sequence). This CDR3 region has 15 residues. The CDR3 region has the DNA TGTGCCAGCAGCGTCAGACGGACAAATAATTCACCCCTCCACTTT. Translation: CASSVRRTNNSPLHF.

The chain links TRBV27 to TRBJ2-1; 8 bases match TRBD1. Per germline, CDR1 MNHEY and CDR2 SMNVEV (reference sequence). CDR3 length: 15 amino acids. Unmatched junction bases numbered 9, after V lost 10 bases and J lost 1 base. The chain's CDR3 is CATAPGTGSYNEQFF. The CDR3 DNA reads TGTGCCACCGCACCCGGGACAGGTTCCTACAATGAGCAGTTCTTC.

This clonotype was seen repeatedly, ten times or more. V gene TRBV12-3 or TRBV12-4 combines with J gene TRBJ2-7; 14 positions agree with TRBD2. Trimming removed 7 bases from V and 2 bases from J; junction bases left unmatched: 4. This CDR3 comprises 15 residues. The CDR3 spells CASTTGLAGAYEQYF. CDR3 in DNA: TGTGCCAGCACCACGGGACTAGCGGGAGCCTACGAGCAGTACTTC.

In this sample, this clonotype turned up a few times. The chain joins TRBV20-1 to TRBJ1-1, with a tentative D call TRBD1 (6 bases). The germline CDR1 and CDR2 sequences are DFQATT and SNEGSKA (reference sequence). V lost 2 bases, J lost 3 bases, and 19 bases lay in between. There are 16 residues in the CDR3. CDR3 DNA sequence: TGCAGTGCTAGAAAGGGCTGGGGGGCAGGGGACACTGAAGCTTTCTTT. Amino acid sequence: CSARKGWGAGDTEAFF.